The source of this T cell receptor (beta chain) is a study of blood T cell repertoires in COVID-19. Background on the study: In each case, the material was cDNA or gDNA derived from T cells, B-cell-depleted T cells, or PBMCs.

This CDR3 contains 15 residues. The V gene's germline CDR1 is MNHEY and CDR2 SVGAGI. V dropped 5 bases and J dropped 0; count of bases not matched to a gene: 2. Per the original data handling: Cell counts per sample came from amplifying reference gene primers. The protocol was immunoSEQ multiplex PCR, while the TCRdb copy is restricted to in-frame clones and leaves out a portion. D and trimming come from the DNA, and the V and J calls and clone size come from that table. The table has roughly 100,000 clones, 84% seen once. The rearrangement uses TRBV6-5 and TRBJ2-1, with 9 nucleotides matching TRBD2. The clonotype originates from a human donor in a cohort sampled during active or convalescent COVID-19. What was sequenced was peripheral blood. The CDR3 loop reads CASSRSGSSYNEQFF. DNA of the CDR3: TGTGCCAGCAGTCGTAGCGGGAGCTCCTACAATGAGCAGTTCTTC.